This T cell receptor (beta chain) is drawn from a study of OX40 agonist ivuxolimab in advanced cancers. About the research overall: Participants could have had prior anti-PD-1, anti-PD-L1 or anti-CTLA-4 therapy, and approximately 40% had some. Study results and caveats: The antigens recognized by the expanded peripheral T cells, that is their antigen specificity, were not determined. CD4+ and CD8+ blood T cells expanded clonally by week 6 at 0.1 to 3.0 mg/kg.

On this clone itself: What it recognizes is unknown.

TCRdb's table, derived via immunoSEQ multiplex PCR, lists solely in-frame clones and lacks some. Among about 84,000 clones listed, 90% to 95% were seen once. CDR3 length equals 14 residues. Germline CDR1 is SGHTA and CDR2 is FQGNSA. The V gene end was trimmed by 5 bases and the J gene end by 3 bases; junction bases not matched to a gene: 3. This specimen consisted of CD4+ or CD8+ T cells sorted from blood, obtained in a trial of the OX40 agonist ivuxolimab. V is TRBV7-2 and J is TRBJ2-7; TRBD2 aligns across 11 bases. This clonotype originated in an adult with an advanced solid tumor such as melanoma, head and neck, liver or kidney cancer. In DNA form, the CDR3 reads TGTGCCAGCAGCATTAGCGGGGGGGACTACGAGCAGTACTTC. Its translation is CASSISGGDYEQYF.